One T cell receptor beta chain is described in this entry. The sample comes from a study of blood T cell repertoires in COVID-19. Data came from immunoSEQ multiplex PCR; TCRdb stores just in-frame clones and leaves some out. The data show approximately 25,000 clones, with 91% seen just once and around 17% held by the top ten. Unmatched junction bases numbered 8, after V lost 5 bases and J lost 9 bases. The CDR3 sequence is 15 residues long. From germline, CDR1 is SGHAT and CDR2 FQNNGV. Source material: peripheral blood. The TCR comes from a human donor with active COVID-19. The donor label of this sample is uncertain. This chain links TRBV11-2 with TRBJ2-1; 12 bases map to TRBD2. CDR3 sequence (DNA): TGTGCCAGCAGCCAGCCTAGCGGGGGGGGACCTGAGCAGTTCTTC. Translated, it gives CASSQPSGGGPEQFF. The whole variable domain, filled in from reference TRBV11-2 and TRBJ2-1, reads EAGVAQSPRYKIIEKRQSVAFWCNPISGHATLYWYQQILGQGPKLLIQFQNNGVVDDSQLPKDRFSAERLKGVDSTLKIQPAKLEDSAVYLCASSQPSGGGPEQFFGPGTRLTVL.